The next 13 T cell receptor beta chains were all read from a single sample in a study of blood T cell repertoires in COVID-19. Sequencing used immunoSEQ multiplex PCR; TCRdb keeps in-frame clones, though not all of them. The sample records about 230,000 clones, under 90% being singletons. The sample was peripheral blood. The source of these receptors is a middle-aged man with COVID-19, enrolled during active disease.

This chain uses TRBV29-1 with TRBJ2-1, with D perhaps matching TRBD1 (5 bases). Germline lookup yields CDR1 SQVTM and CDR2 ANQGSEA. V gave up 2 bases and J gave up 3 bases, with 11 bases separating them. The CDR3 is 14 residues long. CDR3 DNA: TGCAGCGTTGAAACAGGCTCTAACTACAATGAGCAGTTCTTC. Translating gives CSVETGSNYNEQFF.

The chain recombines TRBV9 with TRBJ2-1; 12 bases fit TRBD2. Unmatched junction bases numbered 7, after V lost 3 bases and J lost 15 bases. The CDR3 is 13 residues long. Per the germline V gene, CDR1 is SGDLS and CDR2 is YYNGEE. This CDR3 reads CASSGTSGDEPFF. DNA of the CDR3: TGTGCCAGCAGCGGGACTAGCGGGGACGAACCGTTCTTC.

The rearrangement uses TRBV27 and TRBJ2-1, with D possibly TRBD2 on 5 matching bases. The V gene's germline CDR1 is MNHEY and CDR2 SMNVEV (reference sequence). V was cut by 2 bases and J by 6 bases, with 11 bases left in between. The CDR3 is 14 amino acids. In nucleotides, the CDR3 is TGTGCCAGCAGTTTAAGGGCCAGCGGCAATGAGCAGTTCTTC. Protein sequence: CASSLRASGNEQFF.

On this clone: Additional DNA sequences in this sample encode the identical CDR3. The chain is built from TRBV3-1 (or the pseudogene TRBV3-2) and TRBJ2-3; D is unresolved. V lost 1 base and J 0 bases, leaving 2 bases between the germline ends. The length of the CDR3 is 13 residues. CDR1 and CDR2 from the germline V gene are LGHDT and YNNKEL (reference sequence). CDR3 nucleotides: TGTGCCAGCAGCCAAGCTAGCACAGATACGCAGTATTTT. It specifies CASSQASTDTQYF.

This clone appeared a few times. V is TRBV2 and J is TRBJ2-5; D perhaps matches TRBD2 (8 bases). Trimming removed 4 bases at V and 5 bases at J, with 17 bases between. Germline values: CDR1 SNHLY, CDR2 FYNNEI. The CDR3 consists of 15 residues. As DNA, the CDR3 is TGTGCCAGCAGTGCGGGAGGGGGCAGGGGGGAGACCCAGTACTTC. Amino acids: CASSAGGGRGETQYF.

This clone was seen only a few times. The same CDR3 can be traced to other DNA sequences in this sample. The CDR3 here is CASSLQQDSPLHF. The CDR3 region has the DNA TGTGCCAGCAGCCTGCAACAGGATTCACCCCTCCACTTT. V usage is TRBV5-4 and J usage is TRBJ1-6; tentatively, D is TRBD1 (5 bases). V dropped 4 bases and J dropped 8 bases, with 10 bases sitting between them. This CDR3 spans 13 amino acids. Germline loops: CDR1 SGHNT, CDR2 YYREEE (reference sequence).

As DNA, the CDR3 is TGTGCCAGCAGTTTATCTCCAGGGGTTTACGAGCAGTACTTC. It translates to CASSLSPGVYEQYF. V is TRBV27 and J is TRBJ2-7; D is perhaps TRBD1 (6 bases). Trimming stripped 0 bases from V and 4 bases from J, with 10 bases between. The CDR3 is made up of 14 amino acids. Germline loops: CDR1 MNHEY, CDR2 SMNVEV (reference sequence).

This clone was counted once. The chain links TRBV5-6 to TRBJ1-2; weak D call: TRBD1 (6 bases). Germline V gene data show CDR1 as SGHDT and CDR2 as YYEEEE. CDR3 length: 14 amino acids. Trimming left V 0 bases short and J 8 bases short, with 14 bases between. DNA for the CDR3: TGTGCCAGCAGCTTGGGGGTAACAGGGAGAGGCTACACCTTC. Amino acids: CASSLGVTGRGYTF.

This chain connects TRBV2 to TRBJ2-5; a possible D gene is TRBD2 (6 bases). This CDR3 comprises 13 residues. CDR1 is SNHLY, CDR2 FYNNEI, per germline. The V end was cut by 6 bases, the J end by 0 bases, with 8 bases between. The DNA of the CDR3 is TGTGCCAGCAGCCGGGACTACCAAGAGACCCAGTACTTC. Translation: CASSRDYQETQYF. The variable domain in full, completed from reference TRBV2 and TRBJ2-5, reads EPEVTQTPSHQVTQMGQEVILRCVPISNHLYFYWYRQILGQKVEFLVSFYNNEISEKSEIFDDQFSVERPDGSNFTLKIRSTKLEDSAMYFCASSRDYQETQYFGPGTRLLVL.

The V call is TRBV29-1, the J call TRBJ2-2, with D perhaps matching TRBD1 or TRBD2 (5 bases each). Trimming left V 7 bases short and J 4 bases short, with 7 bases between. CDR3 size: 11 residues. The germline V gene encodes CDR1 SQVTM and CDR2 ANQGSEA. CDR3 coding DNA: TGCAGCGCAGGGAGCACCGGGGAGCTGTTTTTT. Its protein is CSAGSTGELFF.

The V and J genes are TRBV9 and TRBJ1-3; possibly TRBD1 for D (5 bases). V lost 4 bases, J lost 0 bases, and 20 bases lay in between. Germline assignment: CDR1 SGDLS and CDR2 YYNGEE. This CDR3 spans 18 amino acids. The CDR3 here is CASSSRTTGSDSGNTIYF. The DNA for the CDR3 is TGTGCCAGCAGCTCACGGACAACAGGTTCCGACTCTGGAAACACCATATATTTT.

V usage is TRBV10-1 and J usage is TRBJ2-7; TRBD1 might be the D (6 bases). This CDR3 is 18 amino acids long. Per germline, CDR1 WNHNN and CDR2 SYGVQD (reference sequence). Trimming cost V 10 bases and J 0 bases, with 28 bases left between them. CDR3 DNA: TGCGCCAACCTAGACAGGAACGGGCTCGTTGATAACTCCTACGAGCAGTACTTC. Protein sequence: CANLDRNGLVDNSYEQYF.

The chain recombines TRBV5-1 with TRBJ1-4; 10 bases map to TRBD1. Germline CDR1 reads SGHRS; CDR2 reads YFSETQ. V shed 3 bases, J shed 0 bases, and the junction held 5 bases outside the gene matches. The CDR3 runs to 17 residues. The CDR3 DNA follows: TGCGCCAGCAGCTCATTCGGACAGGGGGCAACTAATGAAAAACTGTTTTTT. As protein: CASSSFGQGATNEKLFF.